This T cell receptor (beta chain) derives from a study of CD8 T cells in ankylosing spondylitis. General study points: Reportedly, significant enrichment of disease-linked clones occurred in matched ankylosing spondylitis synovial fluid. Some of these motif variants have turned up before, in reports on reactive arthritis synovial fluid and blood. Apparently characteristic of ankylosing spondylitis blood was a TCR beta motif (eight highly homologous variants). Peripheral blood samples showed relatively rare disease-linked clones, and these clones were CD8+.

CDR1 is MNHNS, CDR2 SASEGT, per germline. V was clipped by 8 bases and J by 7 bases, with 17 bases between them. The CDR3 is 13 amino acids. This clonotype showed up just a few times. Its antigen is still unknown. Libraries of TCR beta came from quantitative 5'-RACE with molecular barcodes. TCRdb reanalysed the 5' RACE reads using MiXCR and keeps one entry per CDR3 protein. The profile covers roughly 300,000 distinct CDR3 sequences, with approximately 8.2% appearing a single time and roughly 15% taken by the ten largest. This TCR came from a male donor with ankylosing spondylitis. The rearrangement uses TRBV6-1 and TRBJ1-2, with D possibly TRBD1 on 6 matching bases. Sample: blood, either unsorted or a sorted T cell fraction (not recorded which). CDR3 in DNA: TGTGCCAGCGGGAGGACAGAAACGCGTGGCTACACCTTC. Its protein is CASGRTETRGYTF.